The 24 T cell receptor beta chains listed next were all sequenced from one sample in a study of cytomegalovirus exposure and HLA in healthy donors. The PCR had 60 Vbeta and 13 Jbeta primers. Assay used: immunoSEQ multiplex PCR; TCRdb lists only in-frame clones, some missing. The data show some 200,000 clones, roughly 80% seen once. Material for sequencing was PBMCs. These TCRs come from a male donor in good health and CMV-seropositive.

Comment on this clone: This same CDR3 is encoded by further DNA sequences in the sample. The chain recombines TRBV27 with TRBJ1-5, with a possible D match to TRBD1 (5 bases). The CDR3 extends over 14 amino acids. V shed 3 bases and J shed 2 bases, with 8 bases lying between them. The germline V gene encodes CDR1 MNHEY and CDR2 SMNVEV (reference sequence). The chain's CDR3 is CASSFVQGNQPQHF. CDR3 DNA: TGTGCCAGCAGTTTTGTACAGGGCAATCAGCCCCAGCATTTT.

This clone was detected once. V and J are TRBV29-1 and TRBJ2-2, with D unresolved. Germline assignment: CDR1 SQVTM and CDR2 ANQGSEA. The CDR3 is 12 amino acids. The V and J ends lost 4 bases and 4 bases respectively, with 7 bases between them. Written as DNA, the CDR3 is TGCAGCGTTGTACAAGTCACCGGGGAGCTGTTTTTT. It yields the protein CSVVQVTGELFF.

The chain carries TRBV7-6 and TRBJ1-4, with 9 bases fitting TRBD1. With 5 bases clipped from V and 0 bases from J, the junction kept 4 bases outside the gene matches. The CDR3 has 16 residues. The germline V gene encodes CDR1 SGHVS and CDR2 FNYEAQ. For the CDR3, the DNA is TGTGCCAGCAGCAGGACAGGGGAGGCAACTAATGAAAAACTGTTTTTT. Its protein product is CASSRTGEATNEKLFF.

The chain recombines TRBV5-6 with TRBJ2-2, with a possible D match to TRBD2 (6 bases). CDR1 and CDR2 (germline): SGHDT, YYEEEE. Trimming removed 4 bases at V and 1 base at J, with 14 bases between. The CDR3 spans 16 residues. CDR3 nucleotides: TGTGCCAGCAGCCCCCCTGGTAGCGGGAACACCGGGGAGCTGTTTTTT. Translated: CASSPPGSGNTGELFF. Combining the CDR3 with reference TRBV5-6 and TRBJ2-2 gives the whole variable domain DAGVTQSPTHLIKTRGQQVTLRCSPKSGHDTVSWYQQALGQGPQFIFQYYEEEERQRGNFPDRFSGHQFPNYSSELNVNALLLGDSALYLCASSPPGSGNTGELFFGEGSRLTVL.

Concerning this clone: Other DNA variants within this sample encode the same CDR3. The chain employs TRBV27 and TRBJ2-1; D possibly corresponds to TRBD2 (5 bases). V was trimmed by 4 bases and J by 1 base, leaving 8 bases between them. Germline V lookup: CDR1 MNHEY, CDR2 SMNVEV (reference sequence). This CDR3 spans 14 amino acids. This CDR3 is CASSYRGSYNEQFF. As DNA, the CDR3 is TGTGCCAGCAGTTACCGGGGATCCTACAATGAGCAGTTCTTC.

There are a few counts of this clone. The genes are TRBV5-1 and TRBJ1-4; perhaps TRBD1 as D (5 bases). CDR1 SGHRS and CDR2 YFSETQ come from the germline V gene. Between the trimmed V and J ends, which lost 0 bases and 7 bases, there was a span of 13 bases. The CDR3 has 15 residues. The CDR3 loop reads CASSLGGGESEKLFF. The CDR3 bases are TGCGCCAGCAGCTTGGGGGGCGGCGAAAGTGAAAAACTGTTTTTT.

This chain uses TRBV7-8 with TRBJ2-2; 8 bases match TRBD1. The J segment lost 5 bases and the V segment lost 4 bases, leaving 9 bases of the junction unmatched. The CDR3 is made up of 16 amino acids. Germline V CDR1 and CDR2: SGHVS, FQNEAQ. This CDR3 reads CASSSSDRGGTGELFF. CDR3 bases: TGTGCCAGCAGCTCTTCCGACAGGGGAGGAACCGGGGAGCTGTTTTTT.

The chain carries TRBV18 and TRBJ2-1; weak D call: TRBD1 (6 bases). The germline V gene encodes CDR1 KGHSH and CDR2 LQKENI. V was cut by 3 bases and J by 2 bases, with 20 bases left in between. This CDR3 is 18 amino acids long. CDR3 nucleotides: TGTGCCAGCTCACCCCGACCGCTACAGGGAACCACCTACAATGAGCAGTTCTTC. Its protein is CASSPRPLQGTTYNEQFF. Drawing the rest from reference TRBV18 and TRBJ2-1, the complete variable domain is NAGVMQNPRHLVRRRGQEARLRCSPMKGHSHVYWYRQLPEEGLKFMVYLQKENIIDESGMPKERFSAEFPKEGPSILRIQQVVRGDSAAYFCASSPRPLQGTTYNEQFFGPGTRLTVL.

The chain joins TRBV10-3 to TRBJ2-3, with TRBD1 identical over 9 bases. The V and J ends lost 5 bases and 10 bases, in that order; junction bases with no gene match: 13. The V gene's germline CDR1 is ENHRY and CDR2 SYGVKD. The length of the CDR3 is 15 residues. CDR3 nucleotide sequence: TGTGCCATCAGTAAGGGACAGGGTGTGATAGGTGCGCAGTATTTT. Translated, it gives CAISKGQGVIGAQYF.

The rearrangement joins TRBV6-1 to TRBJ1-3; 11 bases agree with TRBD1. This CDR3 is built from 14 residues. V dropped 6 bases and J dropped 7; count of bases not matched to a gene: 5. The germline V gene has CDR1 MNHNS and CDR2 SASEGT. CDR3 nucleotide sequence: TGTGCCAGCAGGCCGGGACAGGGGGGGAACACCATATATTTT. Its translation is CASRPGQGGNTIYF.

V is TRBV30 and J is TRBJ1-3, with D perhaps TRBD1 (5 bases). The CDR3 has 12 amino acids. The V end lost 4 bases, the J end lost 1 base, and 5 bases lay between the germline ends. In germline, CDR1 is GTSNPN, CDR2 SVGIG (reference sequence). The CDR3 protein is CAWTGSGNTIYF. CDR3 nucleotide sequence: TGTGCCTGGACAGGGTCTGGAAACACCATATATTTT.

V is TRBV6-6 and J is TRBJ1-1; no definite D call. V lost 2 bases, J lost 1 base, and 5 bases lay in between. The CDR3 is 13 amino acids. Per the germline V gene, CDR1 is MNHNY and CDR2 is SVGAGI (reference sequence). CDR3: CASSYNTNTEAFF. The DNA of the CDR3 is TGTGCCAGCAGTTACAACACGAACACTGAAGCTTTCTTT.

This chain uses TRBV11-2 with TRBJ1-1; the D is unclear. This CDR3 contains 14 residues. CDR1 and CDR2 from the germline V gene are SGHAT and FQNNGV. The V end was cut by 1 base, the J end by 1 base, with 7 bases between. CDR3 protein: CASSLGEANTEAFF. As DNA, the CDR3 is TGTGCCAGCAGCTTAGGGGAGGCGAACACTGAAGCTTTCTTT. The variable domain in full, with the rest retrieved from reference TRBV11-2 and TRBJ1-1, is EAGVAQSPRYKIIEKRQSVAFWCNPISGHATLYWYQQILGQGPKLLIQFQNNGVVDDSQLPKDRFSAERLKGVDSTLKIQPAKLEDSAVYLCASSLGEANTEAFFGQGTRLTVV.

The CDR3 coding sequence is TGTGCCACCAGCAGAGATCGAACAGGGTGGGGTGGAAACACCATATATTTT. As protein: CATSRDRTGWGGNTIYF. This chain uses TRBV15 with TRBJ1-3, with D possibly TRBD1 on 6 matching bases. V was trimmed by 0 bases and J by 3 bases, leaving 15 bases between them. CDR3 size: 17 residues. Germline V lookup: CDR1 LNHNV, CDR2 YYDKDF (reference sequence).

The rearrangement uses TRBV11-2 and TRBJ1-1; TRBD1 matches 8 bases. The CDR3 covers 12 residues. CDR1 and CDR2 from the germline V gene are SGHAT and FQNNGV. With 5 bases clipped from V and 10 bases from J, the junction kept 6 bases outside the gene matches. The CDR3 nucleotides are TGTGCCAGCAGCATAGGACAGGGTTCAGCTTTCTTT. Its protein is CASSIGQGSAFF.

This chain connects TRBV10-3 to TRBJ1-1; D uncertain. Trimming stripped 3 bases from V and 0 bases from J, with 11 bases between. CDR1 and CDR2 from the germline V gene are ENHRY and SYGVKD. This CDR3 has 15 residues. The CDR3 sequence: CAISDVNSMNTEAFF. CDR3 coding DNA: TGTGCCATCAGTGACGTGAACTCCATGAACACTGAAGCTTTCTTT.

The CDR3 DNA is TGCGCCAGCCTCCCTGGGGGGACTAGGGTTTACAATGAGCAGTTCTTC. The encoded protein is CASLPGGTRVYNEQFF. The chain has TRBV5-1 and TRBJ2-1; 8 bases agree with TRBD2. This CDR3 is 16 amino acids long. Germline loops: CDR1 SGHRS, CDR2 YFSETQ. Trimming at V came to 7 bases and at J to 4 bases, leaving 13 bases not matched to a gene.

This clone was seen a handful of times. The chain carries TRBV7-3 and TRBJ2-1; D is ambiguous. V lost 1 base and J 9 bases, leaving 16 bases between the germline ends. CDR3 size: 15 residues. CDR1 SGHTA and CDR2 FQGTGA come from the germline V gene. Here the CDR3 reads CASSLNSAVEVEQFF. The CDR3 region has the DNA TGTGCCAGCAGCTTAAATTCGGCGGTCGAGGTTGAGCAGTTCTTC.

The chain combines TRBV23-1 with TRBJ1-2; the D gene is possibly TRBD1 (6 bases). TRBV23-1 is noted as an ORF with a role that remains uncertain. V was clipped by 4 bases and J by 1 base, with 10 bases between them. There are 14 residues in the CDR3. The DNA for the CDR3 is TGCGCCAGCAGTCGGGACAAGATTAACTATGGCTACACCTTC. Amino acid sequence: CASSRDKINYGYTF.

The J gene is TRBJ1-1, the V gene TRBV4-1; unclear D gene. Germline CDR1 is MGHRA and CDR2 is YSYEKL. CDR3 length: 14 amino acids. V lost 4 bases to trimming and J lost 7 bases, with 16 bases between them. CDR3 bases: TGCGCCAGCAGCCCTCTTCCGACAACTAGTGAAGCTTTCTTT. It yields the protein CASSPLPTTSEAFF.

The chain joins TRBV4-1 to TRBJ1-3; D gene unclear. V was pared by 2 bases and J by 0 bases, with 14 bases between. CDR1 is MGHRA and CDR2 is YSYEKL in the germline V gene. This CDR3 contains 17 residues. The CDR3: CASSQSGSGRSGNTIYF. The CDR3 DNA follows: TGCGCCAGCAGCCAAAGCGGGTCAGGACGCTCTGGAAACACCATATATTTT.

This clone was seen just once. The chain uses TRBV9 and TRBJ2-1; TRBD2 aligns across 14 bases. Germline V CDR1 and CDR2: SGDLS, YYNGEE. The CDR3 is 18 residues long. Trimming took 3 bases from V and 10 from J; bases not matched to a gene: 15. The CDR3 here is CASSATTTSGGASGEQFF. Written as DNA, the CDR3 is TGTGCCAGCAGCGCGACGACGACTAGCGGGGGGGCATCGGGGGAGCAGTTCTTC. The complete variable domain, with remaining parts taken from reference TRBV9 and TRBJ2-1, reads DSGVTQTPKHLITATGQRVTLRCSPRSGDLSVYWYQQSLDQGLQFLIQYYNGEERAKGNILERFSAQQFPDLHSELNLSSLELGDSALYFCASSATTTSGGASGEQFFGPGTRLTVL.

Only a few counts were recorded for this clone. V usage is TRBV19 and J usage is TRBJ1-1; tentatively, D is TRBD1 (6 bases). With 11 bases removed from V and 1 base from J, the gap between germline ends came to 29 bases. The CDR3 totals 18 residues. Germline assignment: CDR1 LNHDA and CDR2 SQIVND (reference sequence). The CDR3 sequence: CAPRPGTPTYRGNTEAFF. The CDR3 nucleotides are TGTGCCCCTAGGCCAGGGACACCGACTTACCGGGGGAACACTGAAGCTTTCTTT.

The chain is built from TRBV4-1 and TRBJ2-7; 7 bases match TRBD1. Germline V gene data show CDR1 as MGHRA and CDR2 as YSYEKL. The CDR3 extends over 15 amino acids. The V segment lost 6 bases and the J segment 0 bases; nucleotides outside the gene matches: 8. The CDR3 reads CASSLYRGYSYEQYF. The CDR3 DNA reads TGCGCCAGCAGTCTATACAGGGGTTACTCCTACGAGCAGTACTTC.